These 16 T cell receptor beta chains were all obtained from the same sample, sequenced in a study of T cells in women clearing cervical HPV infection. Data came from immunoSEQ multiplex PCR; TCRdb stores just in-frame clones and leaves some out. The listing contains approximately 40,000 clones. The sequencing sample was made of blood buffy coat. The receptors come from a woman aged 18 to 75 with a cervical HPV16 infection that either progressed to CIN3+ or cleared (not recorded which).

Notes on this clone: Germline is not matched at one junction end, which may reflect a read error. With the read ending 3 residues before the CDR3 end, the germline J gene is used to fill in that end. The chain links TRBV7-8 to TRBJ1-4; a weak D match, TRBD1 (6 bases). Germline V lookup: CDR1 SGHVS, CDR2 FQNEAQ. This CDR3 is built from 15 residues. The CDR3 sequence: CASSTSGTTNEKLFF. The DNA read from the CDR3 is TGTGCCAGCAGTACCTCCGGGACAACCAATGAAAAA.

In the case of this clone: The sequence runs out 3 residues before the end of the CDR3; the remainder is reconstructed from the germline J gene. This chain connects TRBV20-1 to TRBJ2-6; D remains ambiguous. V lost 6 bases, J lost 0 bases, and 6 bases lay in between. The CDR3 sequence is 13 residues long. The V gene's germline CDR1 is DFQATT and CDR2 SNEGSKA (reference sequence). The CDR3 region is CSARYSGANVLTF. Partial CDR3 DNA: TGCAGTGCAAGGTACTCTGGGGCCAACGTC.

Regarding this clone: Read coverage stops 3 residues before the CDR3 terminus; the germline J gene supplies the remainder. The V and J genes are TRBV4-1 and TRBJ2-7, with 10 bases lining up with TRBD2. The V gene end was trimmed by 2 bases and the J gene end by 5 bases; junction bases not matched to a gene: 6. The CDR3 length is 15 residues. Per the germline V gene, CDR1 is MGHRA and CDR2 is YSYEKL. CDR3 sequence reads: CASSQLAGASDEQYF. CDR3 DNA, as far as it was read: TGCGCCAGCAGCCAACTAGCGGGAGCTTCGGACGAG.

On this clone itself: Sequencing ends 3 residues short of the CDR3 end; the germline J gene provides the rest. The chain is built from TRBV19 and TRBJ2-3; 9 positions match TRBD2. Germline V gene data show CDR1 as LNHDA and CDR2 as SQIVND (reference sequence). The CDR3 loop spans 17 amino acids. V lost 5 bases to trimming and J lost 2 bases; unmatched junction nucleotides: 11. Incomplete CDR3 DNA: TGTGCCAGTAGTCTCTACTTTAGCGGGGGTGCCACAGATACG. Protein product: CASSLYFSGGATDT. The whole CDR3 sequence reads CASSLYFSGGATDTQYF.

Remarks on this clone: The read is 3 residues too short to cover the CDR3 end, so that end is filled in from the germline J gene. The chain links TRBV19 to TRBJ2-1, with 13 bases lining up with TRBD2. The CDR3 sequence is 15 residues long. Per the germline V gene, CDR1 is LNHDA and CDR2 is SQIVND (reference sequence). J was trimmed by 7 bases and V by 7 bases; bases with no gene match: 7. The CDR3 bases that were read are TGTGCCAGTATCGCGACTAGCGGGAGGATGAATGAG. It specifies CASIATSGRMNE. The full CDR3 is CASIATSGRMNEQFF.

Points on this clone: The read terminates 3 residues before the CDR3 end, so the remaining end is supplied by the germline J gene. V gene TRBV19 combines with J gene TRBJ1-2; unclear D gene. CDR1 and CDR2 (germline): LNHDA, SQIVND (reference sequence). The CDR3 sequence is 13 residues long. V gave up 7 bases and J gave up 2 bases, with 11 bases separating them. The CDR3 loop is CASTLGLNYGYTF. CDR3 DNA (partial): TGTGCCAGTACCCTGGGCCTCAACTATGGC.

About this clone: The DNA ends 3 residues before the CDR3 does, and the rest of the CDR3 is filled in from the germline J gene. The chain links TRBV10-3 to TRBJ1-2, with TRBD1 identical over 8 bases. Trimming cost V 3 bases and J 4 bases; bases outside gene matches: 7. Germline V CDR1 and CDR2: ENHRY, SYGVKD. This CDR3 contains 15 residues. The CDR3 region is CAISDPGGAGYGYTF. Incomplete CDR3 DNA: TGTGCCATCAGTGACCCAGGGGGCGCGGGCTATGGC.

About this clone itself: The CDR3 extends 3 residues past the end of the read, so its final part is completed from the germline J gene. This chain connects TRBV12-3 or TRBV12-4 to TRBJ2-5, with 9 bases identical to TRBD2. The J segment lost 4 bases and the V segment lost 7 bases, leaving 7 bases of the junction unmatched. The CDR3 totals 14 residues. CDR3 region: CASKRAGGGETQYF. The CDR3 DNA, read in part, is TGTGCCAGCAAAAGGGCGGGGGGGGGAGAGACC.

As to this clone: The CDR3 end falls 3 residues outside the read, so it is completed with the germline J gene. The genes are TRBV7-6 and TRBJ2-3; 12 nucleotides align to TRBD2. Germline trimming cut 5 bases from V and 2 bases from J; bases unmatched to any gene: 8. Germline V gives CDR1 SGHVS, CDR2 FNYEAQ. The CDR3 has 17 amino acids. The covered CDR3 bases are TGTGCCAGCAGCCCAAGACTAGCGGGAGAACACACAGATACG. It is translated as CASSPRLAGEHTDT. Given in full, the CDR3 is CASSPRLAGEHTDTQYF.

As concerns this clone: Read coverage stops 3 residues before the CDR3 terminus; the germline J gene supplies the remainder. The chain employs TRBV20-1 and TRBJ1-1; weak D call: TRBD1 (5 bases). Trimming removed 0 bases at V and 5 bases at J, with 10 bases between. The CDR3 loop spans 13 amino acids. Germline CDR1 is DFQATT and CDR2 is SNEGSKA (reference sequence). Here the CDR3 reads CSARDPGSTEAFF. The CDR3 DNA, read in part, is TGCAGTGCTAGAGATCCAGGGTCAACTGAA.

The CDR3 spells CASSPGGPNEQFF. The CDR3 DNA, read in part, is TGTGCCAGCAGCCCAGGGGGGCCGAATGAG. The rearrangement uses TRBV7-9 and TRBJ2-1; D might be TRBD1 (7 bases). The CDR3 goes on 3 residues after the read ends, and that part is filled in from the germline J gene. CDR3 length: 13 residues. The germline V gene has CDR1 SEHNR and CDR2 FQNEAQ (reference sequence). Between the trimmed V and J ends, which lost 5 bases and 7 bases, there was a span of 12 bases.

Details on this clone: The read finishes 3 residues shy of the CDR3 end, and the germline J gene is used to complete it. The chain couples TRBV12-3 or TRBV12-4 to TRBJ2-7, with 8 bases identical to TRBD2. The CDR3 sequence is 13 residues long. The V gene end was trimmed by 9 bases and the J gene end by 0 bases; junction bases not matched to a gene: 4. CDR3: CASRGTSSYEQYF. The part of the CDR3 DNA that was read is TGTGCCAGTCGCGGGACTAGCTCCTACGAG.

Notes on this clone: The CDR3 goes on 3 residues after the read ends, and that part is filled in from the germline J gene. The rearrangement uses TRBV6-2 or TRBV6-3 and TRBJ2-7; 9 bases align to TRBD1. Germline V lookup: CDR1 MNHEY, CDR2 SVGEGT. V lost 7 bases to trimming and J lost 6 bases; unmatched junction nucleotides: 19. The CDR3 runs to 17 residues. CDR3 loop: CASTSWRTGGALGEQYF. CDR3 DNA (partial): TGTGCCAGCACCTCTTGGCGCACAGGGGGCGCCTTAGGCGAG.

Details on this clone: The read ends 3 residues early relative to the CDR3; the germline J gene fills the gap. The chain employs TRBV11-2 and TRBJ1-3; D uncertain. V lost 4 bases to trimming and J lost 4 bases, with 8 bases between them. This CDR3 is built from 13 residues. The germline CDR1 and CDR2 sequences are SGHAT and FQNNGV. Incomplete CDR3 DNA: TGTGCCAGCAGCTCCGCCCTAGGAAACACC. This translates into CASSSALGNT. The whole CDR3 protein reads CASSSALGNTIYF.

As for this clone: The read falls 3 residues short of the CDR3 end, and the missing part is taken from the germline J gene. The rearrangement joins TRBV18 to TRBJ1-2; D gene ambiguous. CDR3 size: 13 residues. Between the trimmed V and J ends, which lost 3 bases and 6 bases, there was a span of 11 bases. CDR1 is KGHSH and CDR2 is LQKENI in the germline V gene. CDR3 DNA, as far as it was read: TGTGCCAGCTCACCGCGAACAACAGATGGC. This gives the protein CASSPRTTDG. The whole CDR3 sequence reads CASSPRTTDGYTF.

Worth noting for this clone: The CDR3 goes on 3 residues after the read ends, and that part is filled in from the germline J gene. The chain joins TRBV4-2 to TRBJ2-1; 11 nucleotides line up with TRBD2. V shed 4 bases, J shed 2 bases, and the junction held 13 bases outside the gene matches. The germline V gene has CDR1 LGHNA and CDR2 YNFKEQ. This CDR3 has 19 amino acids. The part of the CDR3 DNA that was read is TGTGCCAGCAGCCCGGGTAGCGGGAGGGCCGGGGGAACCTACAATGAG. Amino acid sequence: CASSPGSGRAGGTYNE. The entire CDR3 sequence reads CASSPGSGRAGGTYNEQFF.